What follows are 29 T cell receptor beta chains derived from one specimen sequenced in a study of cytomegalovirus exposure and HLA in healthy donors. Only in-frame clones appear in the TCRdb table, and some are missing; sequencing was by immunoSEQ multiplex PCR. The table includes about 180,000 clones, around 84% detected once. Sequencing used PBMCs. Receptors were obtained from a man aged 18 to 29 in good health and CMV-seropositive.

The rearrangement joins TRBV30 to TRBJ2-7; possibly TRBD1 for D (5 bases). The CDR3 length is 13 residues. Germline CDR1 GTSNPN, CDR2 SVGIG (reference sequence). V lost 0 bases, J lost 2 bases, and 8 bases lay in between. The CDR3 DNA reads TGTGCCTGGAGTGTAAAGGGGACCTACGAGCAGTACTTC. This encodes CAWSVKGTYEQYF. The full variable domain, completed using reference TRBV30 and TRBJ2-7, is SQTIHQWPATLVQPVGSPLSLECTVEGTSNPNLYWYRQAAGRGLQLLFYSVGIGQISSEVPQNLSASRPQDRQFILSSKKLLLSDSGFYLCAWSVKGTYEQYFGPGTRLTVT.

The chain employs TRBV30 and TRBJ2-3; 9 bases line up with TRBD1. The V gene's germline CDR1 is GTSNPN and CDR2 SVGIG (reference sequence). The CDR3 runs to 15 residues. With V trimmed by 4 bases and J by 2 bases, 7 bases remained unmatched. The CDR3 coding sequence is TGTGCCTGGACCCCGGGACAGGGAATCACAGATACGCAGTATTTT. It yields the protein CAWTPGQGITDTQYF.

The chain carries TRBV9 and TRBJ2-7; 10 nucleotides align to TRBD1. Trimming took 3 bases from V and 3 from J; bases not matched to a gene: 6. The germline V gene has CDR1 SGDLS and CDR2 YYNGEE. The CDR3 contains 15 residues. The CDR3 loop reads CASSARDRGIYEQYF. The CDR3 nucleotides read TGTGCCAGCAGCGCCAGGGACAGGGGTATCTACGAGCAGTACTTC.

This sequence joins TRBV27 and TRBJ1-5; D call uncertain. CDR3 length: 14 amino acids. Trimming left V 4 bases short and J 1 base short, with 8 bases between. Germline V lookup: CDR1 MNHEY, CDR2 SMNVEV (reference sequence). CDR3 residues: CASSSPGSNQPQHF. The CDR3 DNA sequence: TGTGCCAGCAGTTCCCCAGGAAGCAATCAGCCCCAGCATTTT.

V usage is TRBV7-2 and J usage is TRBJ2-1; a possible D gene is TRBD1 (5 bases). The CDR3 has 14 residues. Trimming left V 1 base short and J 9 bases short, with 13 bases between. CDR1 is SGHTA and CDR2 is FQGNSA in the germline V gene. The CDR3 loop is CASSLVSSRGEQFF. The CDR3 nucleotides read TGTGCCAGCAGCTTAGTTTCGTCTAGGGGTGAGCAGTTCTTC.

Only one count was recorded for this clone. The J gene is TRBJ1-1, the V gene TRBV6-1; D uncertain. This CDR3 has 12 amino acids. With 7 bases removed from V and 0 bases from J, the gap between germline ends came to 6 bases. CDR1 is MNHNS, CDR2 SASEGT, per germline. CDR3: CASTQLNTEAFF. As DNA, the CDR3 is TGTGCCAGCACCCAGTTGAACACTGAAGCTTTCTTT.

This sequence joins TRBV5-1 and TRBJ1-1, with 11 bases aligning to TRBD1. CDR1 and CDR2 from the germline V gene are SGHRS and YFSETQ. The CDR3 has 15 residues. The V and J ends lost 4 bases and 4 bases, in that order; junction bases with no gene match: 6. The CDR3, as DNA: TGCGCCAGCAGCCCCCGGACAGGGGGCGGCACTGAAGCTTTCTTT. Residues: CASSPRTGGGTEAFF. The whole variable domain, remainder taken from reference TRBV5-1 and TRBJ1-1, is KAGVTQTPRYLIKTRGQQVTLSCSPISGHRSVSWYQQTPGQGLQFLFEYFSETQRNKGNFPGRFSGRQFSNSRSEMNVSTLELGDSALYLCASSPRTGGGTEAFFGQGTRLTVV.

This clone was observed a handful of times. The chain links TRBV6-5 to TRBJ1-5; no firm D call. This CDR3 has 14 residues. V lost 6 bases and J 2 bases, leaving 11 bases between the germline ends. Germline CDR1 and CDR2: MNHEY and SVGAGI. This chain's CDR3 is CASRTSPGNQPQHF. The DNA of the CDR3 is TGTGCCAGCAGAACTTCCCCGGGCAATCAGCCCCAGCATTTT.

The chain couples TRBV10-3 to TRBJ2-5; perhaps TRBD2 as D (5 bases). The CDR3 length is 13 residues. Per the germline V gene, CDR1 is ENHRY and CDR2 is SYGVKD. V shed 6 bases and J shed 4 bases, with 12 bases lying between them. The CDR3 spells CAIRRVGVETQYF. DNA for the CDR3: TGTGCCATCAGACGGGTCGGGGTAGAGACCCAGTACTTC.

The chain couples TRBV28 to TRBJ2-7; 7 bases agree with TRBD2. The CDR3 totals 12 residues. From germline, CDR1 is MDHEN and CDR2 SYDVKM. V was pared by 7 bases and J by 6 bases, with 6 bases of the junction left unmatched. CDR3 loop: CASTLTGGEQYF. The CDR3 DNA reads as TGTGCCAGCACCCTTACGGGGGGCGAGCAGTACTTC.

The chain couples TRBV28 to TRBJ1-2, with TRBD1 matching 8 bases. V lost 6 bases and J lost 0; bases outside the gene matches: 9. Germline assignment: CDR1 MDHEN and CDR2 SYDVKM. This CDR3 is 16 amino acids long. In DNA form, the CDR3 reads TGTGCCAGCAGAGAAAGGGGGACAGGCGCTAACTATGGCTACACCTTC. The encoded protein is CASRERGTGANYGYTF.

The chain uses TRBV7-3 and TRBJ2-7; the D gene is possibly TRBD2 (6 bases). Trimming shortened V by 3 bases and J by 3 bases, and 12 bases separated the two germline ends. This CDR3 comprises 14 residues. CDR1 and CDR2 (germline): SGHTA, FQGTGA. The CDR3 sequence: CASSLMGGGYEQYF. The CDR3 coding sequence is TGTGCCAGCAGCTTGATGGGGGGAGGCTACGAGCAGTACTTC.

V and J are TRBV6-6 and TRBJ2-7, with D perhaps matching TRBD2 (5 bases). V shed 7 bases and J shed 5 bases, with 15 bases lying between them. Germline lookup yields CDR1 MNHNY and CDR2 SVGAGI (reference sequence). The CDR3 contains 13 residues. The CDR3, as DNA: TGTGCCAGCACCAATAGGGAGATCCACGAGCAGTACTTC. Encoded protein: CASTNREIHEQYF.

This chain joins TRBV6-6 and TRBJ1-2; TRBD1 agrees at 8 bases. Trimming removed 5 bases from V and 1 base from J; junction bases left unmatched: 6. There are 15 residues in the CDR3. The germline V gene has CDR1 MNHNY and CDR2 SVGAGI (reference sequence). CDR3 nucleotide sequence: TGTGCCAGCAGTCGTCAGGGGGCGGGTAACTATGGCTACACCTTC. Amino acids: CASSRQGAGNYGYTF.

The V and J genes are TRBV6-5 and TRBJ1-1; a possible D gene is TRBD1 (5 bases). The CDR3 has 13 residues. Trimming took off 7 bases at V and 5 bases at J, with 14 bases between the two ends. From germline, CDR1 is MNHEY and CDR2 SVGAGI. DNA of the CDR3: TGTGCCAGCACAAACGTCGGGGGTACTGAAGCTTTCTTT. Its protein is CASTNVGGTEAFF.

The chain couples TRBV11-3 to TRBJ2-3; TRBD1 is a possible D gene (6 bases). Trimming cost V 5 bases and J 0 bases, with 12 bases left between them. The germline gives CDR1 SGHNT, CDR2 YENEEA. This CDR3 region has 15 residues. CDR3 in amino acids: CASSRGQFSTDTQYF. The DNA for the CDR3 is TGTGCCAGCAGCCGAGGACAGTTTAGCACAGATACGCAGTATTTT.

V is TRBV5-1 and J is TRBJ2-1; D is possibly TRBD2 (5 bases). The V end was cut by 0 bases, the J end by 4 bases, with 8 bases between. CDR1 is SGHRS, CDR2 YFSETQ, per germline. The CDR3 totals 14 residues. The CDR3 sequence: CASSLVDSYNEQFF. The CDR3 bases are TGCGCCAGCAGCTTGGTGGACTCGTACAATGAGCAGTTCTTC.

The chain has TRBV9 and TRBJ1-1; D not certain. The CDR3 length is 13 residues. V was shortened by 3 bases and J by 1 base, with 7 bases between the two germline ends. The germline V gene encodes CDR1 SGDLS and CDR2 YYNGEE. The CDR3 here is CASSGRGNTEAFF. The CDR3 DNA is TGTGCCAGCAGCGGACGCGGGAACACTGAAGCTTTCTTT.

This rearrangement joins TRBV4-1 to TRBJ2-4; TRBD1 agrees at 7 bases. The V gene end was trimmed by 4 bases and the J gene end by 9 bases; junction bases not matched to a gene: 18. Germline CDR1 and CDR2: MGHRA and YSYEKL. CDR3 length equals 17 residues. This CDR3 is CASSLSSPGTDLSIQYF. The DNA of the CDR3 is TGCGCCAGCAGCCTTTCGAGTCCCGGGACAGATTTGAGCATTCAGTACTTC.

The chain is built from TRBV6-5 and TRBJ1-4; 7 positions agree with TRBD1. Trimming took 2 bases from V and 5 from J; bases not matched to a gene: 5. CDR1 and CDR2 (germline): MNHEY, SVGAGI. The CDR3 is 15 amino acids. The CDR3 is CASSYQTQGNEKLFF. CDR3 DNA: TGTGCCAGCAGTTACCAGACACAGGGGAATGAAAAACTGTTTTTT.

The rearrangement uses TRBV25-1 and TRBJ2-1, with TRBD1 identical over 10 bases. Germline-derived CDR1 and CDR2 are MGHDK and SYGVNS. The CDR3 has 11 amino acids. Trimming took 8 bases from V and 14 from J; bases not matched to a gene: 6. CDR3 coding DNA: TGTGCCAGCCGAGGAGGGACAGGGGAGTTCTTC. Amino acids: CASRGGTGEFF.

This sequence joins TRBV7-9 and TRBJ2-1, with 7 bases fitting TRBD2. CDR1 is SEHNR and CDR2 is FQNEAQ in the germline V gene (reference sequence). The CDR3 extends over 16 amino acids. V was clipped by 2 bases and J by 6 bases; unmatched bases: 10. CDR3 residues: CASSLMGRGSRNEQFF. CDR3 nucleotide sequence: TGTGCCAGCAGCTTAATGGGTCGCGGGAGTCGCAATGAGCAGTTCTTC.

V usage is TRBV6-1 and J usage is TRBJ2-2; 10 nucleotides align to TRBD1. The ends lost 8 bases at V and 6 bases at J; junction bases unmatched: 9. This CDR3 is 15 amino acids long. The germline CDR1 and CDR2 sequences are MNHNS and SASEGT. The CDR3: CASSWDRGFAGELFF. CDR3 DNA: TGTGCCAGCTCCTGGGACAGGGGATTCGCCGGGGAGCTGTTTTTT.

The J gene is TRBJ1-1, the V gene TRBV7-8, with D possibly matching TRBD1 (6 bases). V dropped 6 bases and J dropped 4 bases, with 12 bases sitting between them. The CDR3 consists of 13 residues. Germline CDR1 and CDR2: SGHVS and FQNEAQ. The CDR3 loop reads CASSSQGRTEAFF. CDR3 sequence (DNA): TGTGCCAGCAGTTCACAGGGTCGCACTGAAGCTTTCTTT.

The chain links TRBV28 to TRBJ2-5; 9 positions agree with TRBD2. The J segment lost 4 bases and the V segment lost 10 bases, leaving 13 bases of the junction unmatched. CDR3 length equals 15 residues. Germline CDR1 and CDR2: MDHEN and SYDVKM. CDR3 sequence: CATLSGSGGGETQYF. CDR3 DNA: TGTGCCACCCTTAGCGGGAGCGGAGGCGGAGAGACCCAGTACTTC.

The rearrangement links TRBV27 to TRBJ2-6; D is ambiguous. There are 12 residues in the CDR3. The ends were cut back, 8 bases at V and 1 base at J, with 3 bases in the middle. Germline CDR1 is MNHEY and CDR2 is SMNVEV (reference sequence). CDR3 sequence (DNA): TGTGCCAGCTTATCTGGGGCCAACGTCCTGACTTTC. Amino acids: CASLSGANVLTF.

V and J are TRBV19 and TRBJ2-4; 7 nucleotides line up with TRBD1. Losses at the gene ends were 4 bases for V and 7 bases for J; bases not matched to a gene: 4. The CDR3 extends over 13 amino acids. Germline CDR1 reads LNHDA; CDR2 reads SQIVND (reference sequence). The CDR3: CASSTDRANIQYF. DNA for the CDR3: TGTGCCAGTAGTACCGACAGGGCGAACATTCAGTACTTC.

The chain is built from TRBV25-1 and TRBJ2-5, with 7 bases fitting TRBD2. Losses at the gene ends were 0 bases for V and 2 bases for J; bases not matched to a gene: 9. Germline V gene lookup returns CDR1 MGHDK and CDR2 SYGVNS. The CDR3 contains 17 residues. The CDR3 protein is CASSEYDFGGGQETQYF. The CDR3, as DNA: TGTGCCAGCAGTGAATATGATTTCGGGGGAGGGCAAGAGACCCAGTACTTC.

This clone occurred once. The chain joins TRBV27 to TRBJ2-1; 11 positions match TRBD2. The germline gives CDR1 MNHEY, CDR2 SMNVEV (reference sequence). V trimming: 4 bases; J trimming: 5 bases; junction bases outside the gene matches: 4. The CDR3 has 15 amino acids. The DNA for the CDR3 is TGTGCCAGCAGTTCGACTAGCGGGACGCACAATGAGCAGTTCTTC. Encoded protein: CASSSTSGTHNEQFF.